The 17 T cell receptor beta chains in this list originate from one sample, sequenced in a study of beta chain features in type 1 diabetes. Findings of the study overall: A moderate, significant TCRB CDR3 shortening appeared in type 1 diabetes across four CD4+ subsets.

Expressed TCRB transcripts were sequenced, since all the RNA that had been isolated was reverse transcribed. Some clones are missing from TCRdb's copy, which holds only in-frame ones; the method was immunoSEQ multiplex PCR. The sample has hundreds of thousands of clones, more than 12% seen once. Their antigens remain unidentified. The sample was naive CD4+ T cells from blood. These receptors all come from a man between 18 and 35 years old with type 1 diabetes.

The chain joins TRBV21-1 to TRBJ2-2; the D call TRBD2 from the table was never checked on the DNA. TRBV21-1 is tagged as a pseudogene. The CDR3 loop spans 12 amino acids. The CDR3 nucleotides read TGTGCCACCGCGAGCCCCACCGGGGAGCTGTTTTTT. As protein: CATASPTGELFF.

The gene calls are TRBV29-1 and TRBJ2-7; 8 bases map to TRBD1. With V trimmed by 1 base and J by 0 bases, 2 bases remained unmatched. Germline-derived CDR1 and CDR2 are SQVTM and ANQGSEA. The CDR3 runs 14 residues. CDR3 amino acids: CSVEGTGFSYEQYF. CDR3 sequence (DNA): TGCAGCGTTGAAGGGACAGGGTTCTCCTACGAGCAGTACTTC.

This clone was detected a few times. CDR3 loop: CASSVAPSGGADTQYF. CDR3 sequence (DNA): TGTGCCAGCAGCGTAGCTCCTAGCGGGGGGGCAGATACGCAGTATTTT. The V gene is TRBV9, the J gene TRBJ2-3; 12 bases agree with TRBD2. The V segment lost 0 bases and the J segment 4 bases; nucleotides outside the gene matches: 3. The CDR3 covers 16 residues. Per germline, CDR1 SGDLS and CDR2 YYNGEE. The complete variable domain, with remaining parts taken from reference TRBV9 and TRBJ2-3, reads DSGVTQTPKHLITATGQRVTLRCSPRSGDLSVYWYQQSLDQGLQFLIQYYNGEERAKGNILERFSAQQFPDLHSELNLSSLELGDSALYFCASSVAPSGGADTQYFGPGTRLTVL.

In this sample, this clone turned up a few times. The chain is built from TRBV28 and TRBJ1-1; D remains unclear. Trimming removed 6 bases from V and 6 bases from J, with 5 bases in between. The CDR3 spans 10 residues. Germline V gene sequence: CDR1 MDHEN, CDR2 SYDVKM. Here the CDR3 DNA reads TGTGCCAGCAGGAGTTCTGAAGCTTTCTTT. Translation gives CASRSSEAFF.

The chain uses TRBV7-9 and TRBJ1-1; the match to TRBD1 covers 8 bases. V lost 3 bases to trimming and J lost 0 bases; unmatched junction nucleotides: 6. The CDR3 is 16 residues long. Germline V gives CDR1 SEHNR, CDR2 FQNEAQ (reference sequence). In nucleotides, the CDR3 is TGTGCCAGCAGCTTTCTACCGACAGGGGTGAACACTGAAGCTTTCTTT. This sequence encodes CASSFLPTGVNTEAFF. The full variable domain, with the rest looked up from reference TRBV7-9 and TRBJ1-1, is DTGVSQNPRHKITKRGQNVTFRCDPISEHNRLYWYRQTLGQGPEFLTYFQNEAQLEKSRLLSDRFSAERPKGSFSTLEIQRTEQGDSAMYLCASSFLPTGVNTEAFFGQGTRLTVV.

The chain recombines TRBV5-1 with TRBJ2-1; 8 bases align to TRBD1. This CDR3 region has 17 residues. Germline loops: CDR1 SGHRS, CDR2 YFSETQ. Trimming at V came to 4 bases and at J to 0 bases, leaving 9 bases not matched to a gene. The CDR3 sequence: CASSRPGQEVSYNEQFF. In nucleotides, the CDR3 is TGCGCCAGCAGCCGGCCGGGACAGGAGGTCTCCTACAATGAGCAGTTCTTC. Using reference TRBV5-1 and TRBJ2-1 for the parts outside the CDR3, the full variable domain is KAGVTQTPRYLIKTRGQQVTLSCSPISGHRSVSWYQQTPGQGLQFLFEYFSETQRNKGNFPGRFSGRQFSNSRSEMNVSTLELGDSALYLCASSRPGQEVSYNEQFFGPGTRLTVL.

The chain combines TRBV5-4 with TRBJ1-2; 7 nucleotides line up with TRBD1. Germline-derived CDR1 and CDR2 are SGHNT and YYREEE (reference sequence). V was clipped by 2 bases and J by 4 bases; unmatched bases: 11. The CDR3 contains 16 residues. The CDR3 nucleotides are TGTGCCAGCAGCTTTTTCGACAGGGTCGACGGCTATGGCTACACCTTC. Amino acid sequence: CASSFFDRVDGYGYTF.

The V and J genes are TRBV2 and TRBJ1-2; 8 nucleotides line up with TRBD1. Germline CDR1 is SNHLY and CDR2 is FYNNEI. The CDR3 covers 13 residues. V shed 4 bases and J 6 bases; nucleotides not matched to a gene: 4. In nucleotides, the CDR3 is TGTGCCAGCAGTGTCGGACAGGGTCATGGCTACACCTTC. Translation gives CASSVGQGHGYTF.

The chain uses TRBV28 and TRBJ2-2, with D uncertain. The CDR3 covers 17 residues. V dropped 2 bases and J dropped 3 bases, with 16 bases sitting between them. In germline, CDR1 is MDHEN, CDR2 SYDVKM. CDR3 in DNA: TGTGCCAGCAGTTTACCTTTTAGTGACGTTGACACCGGGGAGCTGTTTTTT. Translation gives CASSLPFSDVDTGELFF. Supplemented by reference TRBV28 and TRBJ2-2, the full variable domain reads DVKVTQSSRYLVKRTGEKVFLECVQDMDHENMFWYRQDPGLGLRLIYFSYDVKMKEKGDIPEGYSVSREKKERFSLILESASTNQTSMYLCASSLPFSDVDTGELFFGEGSRLTVL.

This clone was found a few times. The chain uses TRBV30 and TRBJ2-1; 11 nucleotides match TRBD2. Germline trimming cut 2 bases from V and 7 bases from J; bases unmatched to any gene: 13. The CDR3 is 17 amino acids. Looked up from germline, CDR1 is GTSNPN and CDR2 is SVGIG (reference sequence). As DNA, the CDR3 is TGTGCCTGGAGTACCGGGACTAGCGGCCTGTCGGGTAATGAGCAGTTCTTC. Translated, it gives CAWSTGTSGLSGNEQFF.

This clone has more than one count but fewer than ten. The CDR3 DNA follows: TGTGCCAGCCTAACTGTCGGGACAGTGCACTCACCCCTCCACTTT. Translated: CASLTVGTVHSPLHF. The chain uses TRBV28 and TRBJ1-6; the match to TRBD1 covers 7 bases. The CDR3 contains 15 residues. V shed 8 bases, J shed 10 bases, and the junction held 14 bases outside the gene matches. From germline, CDR1 is MDHEN and CDR2 SYDVKM.

This clone was observed a few times. J is TRBJ2-1 and V is TRBV19; D is uncertain. V dropped 6 bases and J dropped 9 bases, with 12 bases sitting between them. Germline V gene data show CDR1 as LNHDA and CDR2 as SQIVND (reference sequence). The CDR3 is 12 amino acids. CDR3 amino acids: CASSLSGGEQFF. For the CDR3, the DNA is TGTGCCAGTAGCCTCAGTGGTGGTGAGCAGTTCTTC.

The rearrangement joins TRBV2 to TRBJ2-1; D uncertain. The CDR3 consists of 14 residues. V was trimmed by 8 bases and J by 0 bases, leaving 11 bases between them. Germline assignment: CDR1 SNHLY and CDR2 FYNNEI. CDR3 in amino acids: CASSKLSSYNEQFF. CDR3 DNA: TGTGCCAGCTCGAAGTTAAGCTCCTACAATGAGCAGTTCTTC. Full variable domain (missing parts from reference TRBV2 and TRBJ2-1): EPEVTQTPSHQVTQMGQEVILRCVPISNHLYFYWYRQILGQKVEFLVSFYNNEISEKSEIFDDQFSVERPDGSNFTLKIRSTKLEDSAMYFCASSKLSSYNEQFFGPGTRLTVL.

The V gene is TRBV18, the J gene TRBJ2-5; TRBD2 aligns across 11 bases. Germline lookup yields CDR1 KGHSH and CDR2 LQKENI. Trimming cost V 1 base and J 5 bases; bases outside gene matches: 9. This CDR3 has 17 amino acids. This CDR3 is CASSPRASGRNLETQYF. The CDR3 nucleotides read TGTGCCAGCTCACCACGGGCTAGCGGGAGGAATTTGGAGACCCAGTACTTC.

Note on this clone: This specimen includes other DNA sequences encoding the same CDR3. The chain carries TRBV6-1 and TRBJ2-2; D is ambiguous. In germline, CDR1 is MNHNS, CDR2 SASEGT. Trimming took 7 bases from V and 0 from J, leaving 9 bases between them. The CDR3 runs to 14 residues. DNA of the CDR3: TGTGCCAGCAAGAGGACGGCGAACACCGGGGAGCTGTTTTTT. Amino acid sequence: CASKRTANTGELFF.

This clone was detected a few times. V gene TRBV4-2 combines with J gene TRBJ2-1, with a possible D match to TRBD1 (6 bases). This CDR3 contains 13 residues. Germline V lookup: CDR1 LGHNA, CDR2 YNFKEQ. Between the trimmed V and J ends, which lost 5 bases and 9 bases, there was a span of 14 bases. The CDR3 bases are TGTGCCAGCAGCGCACAGGGAAGGGGTGAGCAGTTCTTC. Residues: CASSAQGRGEQFF.

The rearrangement links TRBV29-1 to TRBJ2-2, with a tentative D call TRBD1 (5 bases). CDR3 length equals 13 residues. Trimming cost V 4 bases and J 1 base, with 7 bases left between them. Germline V gene data show CDR1 as SQVTM and CDR2 as ANQGSEA. Here the CDR3 reads CSVADRNTGELFF. DNA of the CDR3: TGCAGCGTTGCCGACAGGAACACCGGGGAGCTGTTTTTT.